The 7 T cell receptor beta chains below all came from one sample that was sequenced in a study of blood T cells in healthy people across ages (dated by TCRdb to the mid-2010s). The library was produced with 5' RACE. For sequencing, an Illumina HiSeq 2500 was employed. The second PCR ran for roughly 7 to 12 cycles and used a J-beta primer mix along with a sample-barcoded 5' primer. The public reads were quality trimmed at Q25 with fastp and then assembled into clones with MiXCR by TCRdb, keeping productive beta chains. Each entry is one CDR3 protein sequence, shown with its most common DNA and genes. The sample table shows 800,000 to 1,300,000 distinct CDR3 sequences, and approximately 25% are seen once. Of the sample, around 0.75% falls within the top ten clones. The same specimen was also included in a second study, on T cells of mothers and their children.

The sequencing sample was made of blood. These receptors were obtained from a girl under 10 years old in good health.

This clonotype has only a few counts. The chain is built from TRBV27 and TRBJ2-2; the D is unclear. Germline CDR1 MNHEY, CDR2 SMNVEV (reference sequence). Trimming took 3 bases from V and 6 from J, leaving 5 bases between them. The CDR3 has 12 residues. The CDR3 nucleotides read TGTGCCAGCAGTTTTATCCCCGGGGAGCTGTTTTTT. It translates to CASSFIPGELFF.

This clonotype turned up a few times. One end of the junction is discordant with germline, which a read error may explain. The chain joins TRBV27 to TRBJ2-7; TRBD1 is a possible D gene (7 bases). CDR1 is MNHEY and CDR2 is SMNVEV in the germline V gene (reference sequence). The CDR3 runs 14 residues. As DNA, the CDR3 is TGTGTCAGCAGCGTCCAGGGGGGTTCCTACGAGCAGTACTTC. Translating gives CVSSVQGGSYEQYF.

This clonotype came up a few times. The CDR3 nucleotides read TGTGCCAGCACCGCTTTGAACACTGAAGCTTTCTTT. Translating it yields CASTALNTEAFF. The V call is TRBV12-3 or TRBV12-4, the J call TRBJ1-1, with D hard to call. CDR3 size: 12 residues. V shed 7 bases and J shed 0 bases, with 6 bases lying between them.

This clonotype turned up a few times. The chain links TRBV5-6 to TRBJ1-1; D possibly corresponds to TRBD1 (5 bases). Deletions cut 6 bases from V and 0 bases from J, with 18 bases between. Germline lookup yields CDR1 SGHDT and CDR2 YYEEEE. The CDR3 consists of 16 residues. CDR3 DNA: TGTGCCAGCACCACCGACCCGGGGGGTCTGAACACTGAAGCTTTCTTT. This codes for CASTTDPGGLNTEAFF.

This clonotype showed up just a few times. This chain links TRBV7-2 with TRBJ2-6; 7 bases align to TRBD1. Germline-derived CDR1 and CDR2 are SGHTA and FQGNSA. Unmatched junction bases numbered 18, after V lost 10 bases and J lost 0 bases. The CDR3 runs to 19 residues. The CDR3 nucleotides are TGTGCCACAGCAGCTTACTTTGACAGGGACCCCTCTGGGGCCAACGTCCTGACTTTC. The encoded protein is CATAAYFDRDPSGANVLTF.

This chain connects TRBV20-1 to TRBJ1-2; 7 nucleotides align to TRBD1. After removal of 6 bases from V and 5 bases from J, the junction contained 6 bases not matched to a gene. The CDR3 is 12 amino acids. Germline lookup yields CDR1 DFQATT and CDR2 SNEGSKA (reference sequence). The CDR3 spells CSAAGTEYGYTF. For the CDR3, the DNA is TGCAGTGCGGCCGGGACAGAGTATGGCTACACCTTC.

V gene TRBV10-3 combines with J gene TRBJ2-5; 9 bases map to TRBD2. The germline CDR1 and CDR2 sequences are ENHRY and SYGVKD. The CDR3 runs to 17 residues. V trimming: 2 bases; J trimming: 2 bases; junction bases outside the gene matches: 9. This chain's CDR3 is CAISETRSGSRQETQYF. The CDR3 DNA reads as TGTGCCATCAGTGAGACCCGTAGCGGGAGTAGGCAAGAGACCCAGTACTTC.